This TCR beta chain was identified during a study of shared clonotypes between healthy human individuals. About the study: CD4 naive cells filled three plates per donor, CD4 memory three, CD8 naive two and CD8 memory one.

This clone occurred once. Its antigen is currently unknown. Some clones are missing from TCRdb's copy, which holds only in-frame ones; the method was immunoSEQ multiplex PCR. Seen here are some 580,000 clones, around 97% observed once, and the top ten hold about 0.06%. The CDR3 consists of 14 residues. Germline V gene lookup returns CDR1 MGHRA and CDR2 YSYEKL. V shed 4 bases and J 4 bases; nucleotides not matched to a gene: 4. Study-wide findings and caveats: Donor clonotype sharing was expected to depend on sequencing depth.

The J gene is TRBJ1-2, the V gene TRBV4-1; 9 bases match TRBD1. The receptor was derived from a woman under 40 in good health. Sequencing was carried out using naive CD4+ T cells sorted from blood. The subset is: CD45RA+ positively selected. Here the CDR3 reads CASSPDRGSYGYTF. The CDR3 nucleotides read TGCGCCAGCAGCCCGGACAGGGGAAGCTATGGCTACACCTTC.